One and the same sample provided the 21 T cell receptor beta chains below, sequenced in a study of blood T cell repertoires in COVID-19. The assay was immunoSEQ multiplex PCR, and TCRdb's table has in-frame clones only and misses some. The top ten clones hold just under 0.9% of a sample with 150,000 to 200,000 clones, around nine tenths of them seen once. Specimen: peripheral blood. The receptor source for this set is a young woman who had recovered from COVID-19.

The rearrangement links TRBV6-6 to TRBJ2-6; D may match TRBD1 or TRBD2 (6 bases each). The CDR3 consists of 17 residues. Trimming removed 5 bases from V and 0 bases from J, with 14 bases in between. The germline V gene encodes CDR1 MNHNY and CDR2 SVGAGI (reference sequence). The DNA for the CDR3 is TGTGCCAGCAGTCGCGGGACACCTATCTCTGGGGCCAACGTCCTGACTTTC. Translating gives CASSRGTPISGANVLTF.

The CDR3 loop reads CASSQDRGTSYNEQFF. Here the CDR3 DNA reads TGCGCCAGCAGCCAAGATCGCGGTACCTCCTACAATGAGCAGTTCTTC. This sequence joins TRBV4-3 and TRBJ2-1, with D hard to call. The V end lost 0 bases, the J end lost 0 bases, and 9 bases lay between the germline ends. Germline assignment: CDR1 LGHNA and CDR2 YSLEER. This CDR3 region has 16 residues.

The V and J genes are TRBV19 and TRBJ1-5; D perhaps matches TRBD1 (6 bases). This CDR3 comprises 14 residues. V lost 6 bases and J lost 6, with 15 bases in between. In germline, CDR1 is LNHDA, CDR2 SQIVND (reference sequence). The CDR3 bases are TGTGCCAGTAGCCTCGGAGGACAGATTCAGCCCCAGCATTTT. This encodes CASSLGGQIQPQHF.

This clone was counted between two and nine times. The genes are TRBV2 and TRBJ1-5; D call uncertain. CDR1 and CDR2 (germline): SNHLY, FYNNEI. This CDR3 is 14 amino acids long. Trimming pared 3 bases from V and 1 base from J, leaving 7 bases between. The CDR3 here is CASSETGSNQPQHF. The CDR3 region has the DNA TGTGCCAGCAGTGAGACGGGGAGCAATCAGCCCCAGCATTTT.

The chain joins TRBV7-3 to TRBJ2-1; tentatively, D is TRBD2 (6 bases). The CDR3 covers 13 residues. Germline values: CDR1 SGHTA, CDR2 FQGTGA. Trimming shortened V by 4 bases and J by 3 bases, and 7 bases separated the two germline ends. The CDR3 sequence: CASSSGLYNEQFF. The CDR3 coding sequence is TGTGCCAGCAGCTCGGGACTCTACAATGAGCAGTTCTTC.

This sequence joins TRBV5-6 and TRBJ2-5; TRBD1 aligns across 10 bases. Trimming took 3 bases from V and 5 from J; bases not matched to a gene: 1. The germline V gene encodes CDR1 SGHDT and CDR2 YYEEEE. This CDR3 has 13 residues. CDR3 sequence: CASSWTGGETQYF. In nucleotides, the CDR3 is TGTGCCAGCAGCTGGACAGGGGGGGAGACCCAGTACTTC.

This clone was observed a handful of times. The V and J genes are TRBV27 and TRBJ2-1; D possibly corresponds to TRBD2 (7 bases). V lost 2 bases, J lost 5 bases, and 13 bases lay in between. CDR3 size: 15 residues. Per the germline V gene, CDR1 is MNHEY and CDR2 is SMNVEV (reference sequence). The CDR3 DNA is TGTGCCAGCAGTTTAAAGGGGGGGGGACACAATGAGCAGTTCTTC. It is translated as CASSLKGGGHNEQFF.

This rearrangement joins TRBV19 to TRBJ1-5; weak D call: TRBD1 (5 bases). The CDR3 totals 15 residues. V dropped 7 bases and J dropped 0 bases, with 13 bases sitting between them. CDR1 and CDR2 (germline): LNHDA, SQIVND (reference sequence). The CDR3 loop is CASTETVYSNQPQHF. CDR3 nucleotide sequence: TGTGCCAGTACCGAGACAGTTTATAGCAATCAGCCCCAGCATTTT.

The chain combines TRBV5-1 with TRBJ1-5; 7 bases fit TRBD1. Trimming removed 4 bases from V and 4 bases from J; junction bases left unmatched: 8. The length of the CDR3 is 15 residues. The V gene's germline CDR1 is SGHRS and CDR2 YFSETQ. For the CDR3, the DNA is TGCGCCAGCAGCCAAACAGGGGTGTCTAATCAGCCCCAGCATTTT. It yields the protein CASSQTGVSNQPQHF.

V gene TRBV24-1 combines with J gene TRBJ1-1; a weak D match, TRBD1 (5 bases). The CDR3 extends over 15 amino acids. The germline V and J ends were trimmed by 7 bases and 1 base, with 15 bases remaining between them. The germline V gene has CDR1 KGHDR and CDR2 SFDVKD. CDR3 nucleotide sequence: TGTGCCACCAGACTTGGGGCAGGGCCGAACACTGAAGCTTTCTTT. Its protein product is CATRLGAGPNTEAFF.

V usage is TRBV15 and J usage is TRBJ2-7; TRBD1 matches 8 bases. Germline values: CDR1 LNHNV, CDR2 YYDKDF (reference sequence). This CDR3 contains 15 residues. V lost 0 bases and J lost 2; bases outside the gene matches: 3. This CDR3 is CATSRDRTGTYEQYV. The CDR3 coding sequence is TGTGCCACCAGCAGAGACCGGACAGGGACCTACGAGCAGTACGTC.

In regard to this clone: In the same sample, other DNA sequences code for this CDR3. The rearrangement uses TRBV6-5 and TRBJ2-3; TRBD1 agrees at 10 bases. The V segment lost 0 bases and the J segment 4 bases; nucleotides outside the gene matches: 4. The germline V gene encodes CDR1 MNHEY and CDR2 SVGAGI. The CDR3 sequence is 16 residues long. Here the CDR3 reads CASSYSGTGVPDTQYF. The CDR3 bases are TGTGCCAGCAGTTACTCCGGGACAGGGGTGCCAGATACGCAGTATTTT.

The genes are TRBV4-2 and TRBJ2-3; D remains ambiguous. Trimming shortened V by 1 base and J by 0 bases, and 5 bases separated the two germline ends. The CDR3 has 14 residues. Germline-derived CDR1 and CDR2 are LGHNA and YNFKEQ. In nucleotides, the CDR3 is TGTGCCAGCAGCCAAGGACTGAGCACAGATACGCAGTATTTT. This codes for CASSQGLSTDTQYF.

The V gene is TRBV4-1, the J gene TRBJ1-1; D perhaps matches TRBD1 (5 bases). The CDR3 consists of 14 residues. Deletions cut 5 bases from V and 0 bases from J, with 10 bases between. The germline gives CDR1 MGHRA, CDR2 YSYEKL. Here the CDR3 reads CASSAGRVNTEAFF. CDR3 in DNA: TGCGCCAGCAGCGCGGGACGGGTGAACACTGAAGCTTTCTTT.

This clone turned up a few times. The chain recombines TRBV5-5 with TRBJ2-7, with 8 bases matching TRBD1. Germline assignment: CDR1 SGHKS and CDR2 YYEKEE (reference sequence). The V and J ends lost 1 base and 4 bases, in that order; junction bases with no gene match: 1. The CDR3 has 13 residues. In DNA, the CDR3 is TGTGCCAGCAGCTTGCACAGGGGGTACGAGCAGTACTTC. Encoded protein: CASSLHRGYEQYF.

The chain is built from TRBV5-1 and TRBJ2-1; 7 bases match TRBD1. V trimming: 4 bases; J trimming: 5 bases; junction bases outside the gene matches: 9. In germline, CDR1 is SGHRS, CDR2 YFSETQ. The CDR3 has 15 amino acids. The CDR3, as DNA: TGCGCCAGCAGCGGCGCGACAGGGTACAACAATGAGCAGTTCTTC. It yields the protein CASSGATGYNNEQFF.

The rearrangement joins TRBV5-1 to TRBJ1-1, with unresolved D. CDR1 and CDR2 (germline): SGHRS, YFSETQ. Trimming left V 0 bases short and J 1 base short, with 7 bases between. CDR3 length: 14 amino acids. The CDR3 nucleotides read TGCGCCAGCAGCTTGGGCGATAGGAACACTGAAGCTTTCTTT. It is translated as CASSLGDRNTEAFF.

Turning to this clone: The same CDR3 can be traced to other DNA sequences in this sample. The rearrangement links TRBV29-1 to TRBJ2-1; 7 positions match TRBD2. Germline-derived CDR1 and CDR2 are SQVTM and ANQGSEA. The trim removed 6 bases at V and 9 bases at J, leaving 14 bases unmatched. CDR3 length: 14 amino acids. Here the CDR3 reads CSVDERGGTGEQFF. Here the CDR3 DNA reads TGCAGCGTCGATGAGCGGGGAGGTACGGGTGAGCAGTTCTTC.

For the CDR3, the DNA is TGTGCCAGCAGTGACGCAGGGGGCTACTATGGCTACACCTTC. Encoded protein: CASSDAGGYYGYTF. The V gene is TRBV2, the J gene TRBJ1-2; 8 nucleotides line up with TRBD1. The germline V gene encodes CDR1 SNHLY and CDR2 FYNNEI. CDR3 size: 14 residues. V dropped 3 bases and J dropped 3; count of bases not matched to a gene: 3.

V gene TRBV4-2 combines with J gene TRBJ2-1; D possibly corresponds to TRBD2 (5 bases). CDR1 is LGHNA and CDR2 is YNFKEQ in the germline V gene. V dropped 0 bases and J dropped 7 bases, with 7 bases sitting between them. The CDR3 extends over 13 amino acids. Here the CDR3 reads CASSQERGNEQFF. The CDR3 nucleotides read TGTGCCAGCAGCCAAGAAAGAGGGAATGAGCAGTTCTTC.

V usage is TRBV11-2 and J usage is TRBJ2-1; perhaps TRBD1 as D (5 bases). CDR3 length: 12 amino acids. Between the trimmed V and J ends, which lost 4 bases and 9 bases, there was a span of 10 bases. Germline V CDR1 and CDR2: SGHAT, FQNNGV. CDR3 sequence reads: CASSSQGFEQFF. As DNA, the CDR3 is TGTGCCAGCAGCTCGCAGGGATTTGAGCAGTTCTTC.